Sequencing of this T cell receptor (beta chain) was carried out in a study of T-cell reconstitution after alpha-beta-depleted transplantation in children. Study results and limitations: T-cell counts and diversity were attributed mostly to newly produced T cells one year after transplant. High day-60 TCRbeta diversity in some patients came from surviving recipient T cells and thymic progenitors. Two months or so post-transplant, alpha-beta T cells reportedly derived from several hundred expanded graft clones.

The TCRbeta library was prepared with unique molecular identifiers. Each CDR3 protein is one row after TCRdb ran MiXCR on the PCR reads. The sample holds about 340,000 distinct CDR3 sequences, roughly 15% seen once. This clonotype came up once. The antigen is undetermined. Trimming took 3 bases from V and 2 from J; bases not matched to a gene: 3. Germline CDR1 SEHNR, CDR2 FQNEAQ (reference sequence). This CDR3 is built from 14 residues. This material consisted of PBMCs, mostly from graft donor cells, taken 360 days after TCRalphabeta/CD19-depleted stem cell transplant. This TCR was recovered from a male patient aged 2 to 10 who had a stem cell transplant for acute lymphoblastic leukemia, so the T cells may come from the graft donor. V usage is TRBV7-9 and J usage is TRBJ2-7; 8 bases map to TRBD1. The CDR3 DNA sequence: TGTGCCAGCAGCTTCCCGGACAGGGCCTACGAGCAGTACTTC. This sequence encodes CASSFPDRAYEQYF. Full variable domain (remainder filled in from reference TRBV7-9 and TRBJ2-7): DTGVSQNPRHKITKRGQNVTFRCDPISEHNRLYWYRQTLGQGPEFLTYFQNEAQLEKSRLLSDRFSAERPKGSFSTLEIQRTEQGDSAMYLCASSFPDRAYEQYFGPGTRLTVT.